This TCR beta chain was observed in a study of shared clonotypes between healthy human individuals. Sequencing used immunoSEQ multiplex PCR; TCRdb keeps in-frame clones, though not all of them. Among over 1.5 million clones, roughly 98% were seen once, and the ten largest hold roughly 0.4%. This CDR3 has 16 residues. V was cut by 3 bases and J by 1 base, with 15 bases left in between. Germline V gives CDR1 SEHNR, CDR2 FQNEAQ (reference sequence). For this clone: Its antigen is currently unknown.

Into CD45RA+ naive and CD45RA-negative memory subsets, the CD4+ cells were split. Whole-study results and caveats: For naive CD4 cells, around 5% of clonotypes were shared across a handful of donors.

Material: naive CD4+ T cells sorted from blood. As for subset: CD45RA+ positively selected. This TCR was recovered from a man under 40 in good health. The V and J genes are TRBV7-9 and TRBJ1-1; D possibly corresponds to TRBD1 (6 bases). The CDR3, as DNA: TGTGCCAGCAGCTTTGATCAGGGGCCCAAGAACACTGAAGCTTTCTTT. This sequence encodes CASSFDQGPKNTEAFF.